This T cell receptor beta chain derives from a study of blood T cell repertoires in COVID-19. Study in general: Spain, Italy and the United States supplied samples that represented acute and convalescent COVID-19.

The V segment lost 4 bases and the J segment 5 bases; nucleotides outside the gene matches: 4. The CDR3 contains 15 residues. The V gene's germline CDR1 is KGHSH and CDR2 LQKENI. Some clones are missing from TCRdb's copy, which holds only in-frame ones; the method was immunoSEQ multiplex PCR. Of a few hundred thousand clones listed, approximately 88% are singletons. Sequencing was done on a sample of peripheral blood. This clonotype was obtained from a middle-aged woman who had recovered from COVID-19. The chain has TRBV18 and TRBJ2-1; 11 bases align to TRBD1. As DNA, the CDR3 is TGTGCCAGCTCACGAGGGACAGGGGGACACAATGAGCAGTTCTTC. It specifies CASSRGTGGHNEQFF.